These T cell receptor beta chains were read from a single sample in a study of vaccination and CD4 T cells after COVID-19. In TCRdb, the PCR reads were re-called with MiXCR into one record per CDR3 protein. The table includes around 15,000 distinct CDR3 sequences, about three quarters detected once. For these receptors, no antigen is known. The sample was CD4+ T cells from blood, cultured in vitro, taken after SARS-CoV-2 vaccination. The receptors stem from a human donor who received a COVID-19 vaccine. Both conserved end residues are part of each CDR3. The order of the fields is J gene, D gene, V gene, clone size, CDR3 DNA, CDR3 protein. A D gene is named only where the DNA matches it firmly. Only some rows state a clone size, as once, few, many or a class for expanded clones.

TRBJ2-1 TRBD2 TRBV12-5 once TGTGCTAGTGGTTCGCCGGGACTAGCGGGGGTCAATGAGCAGTTCTTC CASGSPGLAGVNEQFF
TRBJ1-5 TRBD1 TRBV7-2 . TGTGCCAGCAGCGCAGGGGGCCGACAGCCCCAGCATTTT CASSAGGRQPQHF
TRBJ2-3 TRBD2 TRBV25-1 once TGTGCCAGCAGTCGGAGGGCTCTAGCGGGGGGGCCTTTAGATACGCAGTATTTT CASSRRALAGGPLDTQYF
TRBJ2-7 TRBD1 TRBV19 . TGTGCCAGTAGTGCCAGGACAGGGGACTACGAGCAGTACTTC CASSARTGDYEQYF
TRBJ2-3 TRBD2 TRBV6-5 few TGTGCCAGCAGTTGGGGTAGCGGGCGTCGCACAGATACGCAGTATTTT CASSWGSGRRTDTQYF
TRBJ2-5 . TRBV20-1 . TGCAGTGCTAGAGGGAGCGAGGGTCAAGAGACCCAGTACTTC CSARGSEGQETQYF
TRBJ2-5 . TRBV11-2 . TGTGCCAGCAGCTTAGGACAGCAAGAGACCCAGTACTTC CASSLGQQETQYF
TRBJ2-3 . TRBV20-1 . TGCAGTGCTAGAGAAGCGAGGGGACCATACACAGATACGCAGTATTTT CSAREARGPYTDTQYF
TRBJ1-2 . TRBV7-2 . TGTGCCAGCAGCTTTCTGAGGGGAAGCCCGGGCTACACCTTC CASSFLRGSPGYTF
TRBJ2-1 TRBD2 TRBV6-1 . TGTGCCAGCAGTACTGTAGCGGGGGGGTACTATGAGCAGTTCTTC CASSTVAGGYYEQFF
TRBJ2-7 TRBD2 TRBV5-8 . TGTGCCAGCAGCTTGGGGACTAGCGGTCCCTACGAGCAGTACTTC CASSLGTSGPYEQYF
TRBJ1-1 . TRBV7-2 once TGTGCCAGCAGCTTAGGGGGGCGCGGGAATGAAGCTTTCTTT CASSLGGRGNEAFF
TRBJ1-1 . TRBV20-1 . TGCAGTGCTAGCGGAGGGAGGACTGAAGCTTTCTTT CSASGGRTEAFF
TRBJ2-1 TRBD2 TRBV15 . TGTGCCACCAGCGGACTAGCGGGGGTCAATGAGCAGTTCTTC CATSGLAGVNEQFF
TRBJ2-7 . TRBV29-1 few TGCAGCGTTGAATCGCAGGGGAAGGGCTACGAGCAGTACTTC CSVESQGKGYEQYF
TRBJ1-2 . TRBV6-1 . TGTGCCAGCAGAGGACTCCCCAGGGACTATGGCTACACCTTC CASRGLPRDYGYTF
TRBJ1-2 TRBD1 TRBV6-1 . TGTGCCAGCAACGAGCAGGGGGCGATGCTCTATGGCTACACCTTC CASNEQGAMLYGYTF
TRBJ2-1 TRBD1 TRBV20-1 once TGCAGTGCTAGATGGACAGGGAGGAATGAGCAGTTCTTC CSARWTGRNEQFF
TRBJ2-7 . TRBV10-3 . TGTGCCATCAGTGTGGGGAACTCCTACGAGCAGTACTTC CAISVGNSYEQYF
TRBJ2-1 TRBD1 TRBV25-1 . TGTGCCAGCATCATAGGGGGACAGGGCAACAATGAGCAGTTCTTC CASIIGGQGNNEQFF
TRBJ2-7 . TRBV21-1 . TGTGCCAGCAGCAACGTGGCAGAGCAGTACTTC CASSNVAEQYF
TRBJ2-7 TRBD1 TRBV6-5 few TGTGCCAGCAGTTACGGGTTAACAGGGGGTCGGGACGAGCAGTACTTC CASSYGLTGGRDEQYF